One and the same sample provided the 13 T cell receptor beta chains below, sequenced in a study of blood T cell repertoires in COVID-19. Only in-frame clones appear in the TCRdb table, and some are missing; sequencing was by immunoSEQ multiplex PCR. The sample records some 200,000 clones, less than 90% being singletons. The sequenced sample consisted of peripheral blood. These receptors were taken from an elderly woman with active or convalescent COVID-19.

The V call is TRBV19, the J call TRBJ1-2; 8 positions match TRBD1. CDR3 length: 16 amino acids. After removal of 5 bases from V and 4 bases from J, the junction contained 12 bases not matched to a gene. Germline CDR1 reads LNHDA; CDR2 reads SQIVND (reference sequence). The CDR3 reads CASSLPGQATGYGYTF. CDR3 nucleotides: TGTGCCAGTAGTCTTCCGGGACAGGCCACGGGCTATGGCTACACCTTC.

This clone was counted a few times. The CDR3 sequence: CASSEGINRNQPQHF. CDR3 nucleotide sequence: TGTGCCAGCAGTGAAGGGATCAACAGAAATCAGCCCCAGCATTTT. J is TRBJ1-5 and V is TRBV6-1, with D unresolved. V was pared by 1 base and J by 4 bases, with 11 bases between. The CDR3 is 15 amino acids. Germline V gene data show CDR1 as MNHNS and CDR2 as SASEGT.

This clone was seen a single time. The chain uses TRBV5-1 and TRBJ2-3; D possibly corresponds to TRBD1 (6 bases). The V gene's germline CDR1 is SGHRS and CDR2 YFSETQ. Between the trimmed V and J ends, which lost 2 bases and 1 base, there was a span of 11 bases. CDR3 length: 15 residues. The CDR3 loop reads CASSFQGIGTDTQYF. The DNA for the CDR3 is TGCGCCAGCAGCTTCCAGGGGATTGGCACAGATACGCAGTATTTT.

Regarding this clone: The conserved phenylalanine or tryptophan normally closing the CDR3 is absent here, so this likely arose from a read error. No DNA is shown, since the ends of the CDR3 on it are uncertain; the CDR3 is the one TCRdb lists. The CDR3 is CASSYQARVL. The V and J genes are TRBV6-2 or TRBV6-3 and TRBJ2-7; the table assigns TRBD1, which was not confirmed against the DNA. The CDR3 is 10 residues long, counting both termini. Germline V gives CDR1 MNHEY, CDR2 SVGEGT.

This clone is a singleton in its sample. The chain recombines TRBV7-3 with TRBJ1-2; 12 bases map to TRBD1. After removal of 5 bases from V and 3 bases from J, the junction contained 4 bases not matched to a gene. Germline-derived CDR1 and CDR2 are SGHTA and FQGTGA. The CDR3 consists of 15 residues. DNA of the CDR3: TGTGCCAGCAGCCCCGGGACAGGGGGCCACTATGGCTACACCTTC. The encoded protein is CASSPGTGGHYGYTF.

The chain uses TRBV7-2 and TRBJ2-3, with 9 bases matching TRBD2. The CDR3 has 15 residues. Germline CDR1 and CDR2: SGHTA and FQGNSA. Germline trimming cut 6 bases from V and 0 bases from J; bases unmatched to any gene: 4. The CDR3 sequence: CASRTTSGSTDTQYF. In DNA, the CDR3 is TGTGCCAGCAGAACCACTAGCGGGAGCACAGATACGCAGTATTTT. Full variable domain (missing parts from reference TRBV7-2 and TRBJ2-3): GAGVSQSPSNKVTEKGKDVELRCDPISGHTALYWYRQSLGQGLEFLIYFQGNSAPDKSGLPSDRFSAERTGGSVSTLTIQRTQQEDSAVYLCASRTTSGSTDTQYFGPGTRLTVL.

Remarks on this clone: Since a much larger clone is just one base distant, this may be a read error. This CDR3 is CASSSGLPDTQYF. DNA for the CDR3: TGTGCCAGCAGCTCGGGACTCCCAGATACGCAGTATTTT. J is TRBJ2-3 and V is TRBV7-9; TRBD2 is a possible D gene (6 bases). Per germline, CDR1 SEHNR and CDR2 FQNEAQ (reference sequence). Trimming took 4 bases from V and 4 from J, leaving 9 bases between them. The CDR3 loop spans 13 amino acids.

The V and J genes are TRBV19 and TRBJ2-1; 14 nucleotides align to TRBD2. The CDR3 totals 18 residues. With V trimmed by 2 bases and J by 7 bases, 10 bases remained unmatched. The V gene's germline CDR1 is LNHDA and CDR2 SQIVND (reference sequence). The chain's CDR3 is CASSIRGLAGVNRNEQFF. CDR3 bases: TGTGCCAGTAGTATAAGGGGACTAGCGGGGGTTAATCGGAATGAGCAGTTCTTC.

The table lists this clone with a few counts. A read error may account for a junction end that differs from germline. The rearrangement uses TRBV7-3 and TRBJ1-6; 9 bases map to TRBD1. This CDR3 is built from 9 residues. The germline CDR1 and CDR2 sequences are SGHTA and FQGTGA. The CDR3 sequence: CASRDRGTF. The CDR3 DNA reads TGTGCCAGCAGGGACAGGGGAACCTTT.

This rearrangement joins TRBV5-4 to TRBJ2-1; D uncertain. V shed 8 bases and J shed 0 bases, with 9 bases lying between them. The CDR3 consists of 13 residues. Germline CDR1 reads SGHNT; CDR2 reads YYREEE (reference sequence). The CDR3 protein is CASTQASYNEQFF. CDR3 nucleotide sequence: TGTGCCAGTACTCAGGCCTCCTACAATGAGCAGTTCTTC.

V and J are TRBV7-2 and TRBJ2-7; D may be TRBD1 (6 bases). Trimming removed 6 bases at V and 1 base at J, with 13 bases between. The germline V gene has CDR1 SGHTA and CDR2 FQGNSA. This CDR3 region has 14 residues. CDR3 sequence: CASSLSTGSYEQYF. CDR3 DNA: TGTGCCAGCAGTTTGTCTACAGGGTCCTACGAGCAGTACTTC. Looking up the rest from reference TRBV7-2 and TRBJ2-7 gives the full variable domain: GAGVSQSPSNKVTEKGKDVELRCDPISGHTALYWYRQSLGQGLEFLIYFQGNSAPDKSGLPSDRFSAERTGGSVSTLTIQRTQQEDSAVYLCASSLSTGSYEQYFGPGTRLTVT.

This chain links TRBV19 with TRBJ1-1, with 9 positions matching TRBD1. V shed 7 bases and J 0 bases; nucleotides not matched to a gene: 3. From germline, CDR1 is LNHDA and CDR2 SQIVND (reference sequence). The CDR3 extends over 14 amino acids. CDR3 coding DNA: TGTGCCAGTATTGGACAGGGGATGAACACTGAAGCTTTCTTT. Translated, it gives CASIGQGMNTEAFF.

The chain is built from TRBV20-1 and TRBJ2-3; 8 nucleotides line up with TRBD2. CDR1 and CDR2 from the germline V gene are DFQATT and SNEGSKA (reference sequence). The CDR3 is 18 residues long. The junction had 15 bases not matched to a gene; V was cut back by 3 bases and J by 1 base. CDR3 loop: CSASDRSGTRFGTDTQYF. The CDR3 coding sequence is TGCAGTGCTAGTGATCGTAGCGGGACCCGTTTTGGCACAGATACGCAGTATTTT.